This passage covers 20 T cell receptor beta chains from one sample sequenced in a study of cytomegalovirus exposure and HLA in healthy donors. TCRdb's copy holds only in-frame clones and misses some; the assay was immunoSEQ multiplex PCR. The sample records about 98,000 clones, roughly 87% being singletons. Sample: PBMCs. The receptor source for this set is a young man in good health and CMV-seropositive.

The chain carries TRBV19 and TRBJ2-6; 7 bases align to TRBD1. The V segment lost 6 bases and the J segment 7 bases; nucleotides outside the gene matches: 9. Germline CDR1 LNHDA, CDR2 SQIVND (reference sequence). CDR3 length equals 15 residues. In nucleotides, the CDR3 is TGTGCCAGTAGCCCGACGACAGGGTCAGCCAACGTCCTGACTTTC. Its protein product is CASSPTTGSANVLTF.

This clone came up once. The V gene is TRBV15, the J gene TRBJ2-7, with D maybe TRBD2 (5 bases). Trimming shortened V by 0 bases and J by 2 bases, and 11 bases separated the two germline ends. The germline V gene encodes CDR1 LNHNV and CDR2 YYDKDF (reference sequence). The CDR3 consists of 15 residues. The CDR3 DNA is TGTGCCACCAGCAGAGATCACGAGGGAACCTACGAGCAGTACTTC. Protein: CATSRDHEGTYEQYF.

This clone has just one count. The V and J genes are TRBV6-4 and TRBJ1-3; a possible D gene is TRBD1 (6 bases). Germline CDR1 and CDR2: MRHNA and SNTAGT. The V end was cut by 9 bases, the J end by 4 bases, with 22 bases between. This CDR3 has 16 amino acids. The CDR3 region is CARTTMTGPAGNTIYF. In nucleotides, the CDR3 is TGTGCCAGAACCACAATGACAGGACCCGCCGGAAACACCATATATTTT.

The chain employs TRBV15 and TRBJ2-7, with 14 positions matching TRBD2. After removal of 3 bases from V and 3 bases from J, the junction contained 4 bases not matched to a gene. Looked up from germline, CDR1 is LNHNV and CDR2 is YYDKDF (reference sequence). The CDR3 is 16 residues long. CDR3 sequence (DNA): TGTGCCACCAGCAGGAGTGGGACTAGCGGGGGCTACGAGCAGTACTTC. Its protein product is CATSRSGTSGGYEQYF.

The chain uses TRBV25-1 and TRBJ2-7; 7 positions match TRBD2. The V and J ends lost 5 bases and 3 bases, in that order; junction bases with no gene match: 7. Looked up from germline, CDR1 is MGHDK and CDR2 is SYGVNS. The CDR3 loop spans 14 amino acids. As DNA, the CDR3 is TGTGCCAGCAGTAAAGCGGGAATGGGCTACGAGCAGTACTTC. Protein product: CASSKAGMGYEQYF.

The chain is built from TRBV28 and TRBJ2-7; 8 bases match TRBD2. With 2 bases clipped from V and 3 bases from J, the junction kept 6 bases outside the gene matches. The CDR3 runs 15 residues. Germline-derived CDR1 and CDR2 are MDHEN and SYDVKM. The CDR3 bases are TGTGCCAGCAGTTTAATGGGACTAGTCGGCTACGAGCAGTACTTC. It is translated as CASSLMGLVGYEQYF.

CDR3 residues: CASSENRVLGTEAFF. CDR3 sequence (DNA): TGTGCCAGCAGTGAAAACAGGGTTTTGGGCACTGAAGCTTTCTTT. The V call is TRBV28, the J call TRBJ1-1, with TRBD1 as a possible D gene (6 bases). The CDR3 contains 15 residues. Germline lookup yields CDR1 MDHEN and CDR2 SYDVKM. Trimming took off 5 bases at V and 4 bases at J, with 17 bases between the two ends.

V is TRBV9 and J is TRBJ2-2; possible D gene TRBD1, 6 bases. The V end lost 0 bases, the J end lost 3 bases, and 12 bases lay between the germline ends. This CDR3 spans 16 amino acids. Per germline, CDR1 SGDLS and CDR2 YYNGEE. The CDR3 here is CASSVEGHADTGELFF. The CDR3, as DNA: TGTGCCAGCAGCGTAGAGGGACACGCGGACACCGGGGAGCTGTTTTTT.

J is TRBJ1-2 and V is TRBV4-1, with a tentative D call TRBD1 (5 bases). The CDR3 totals 15 residues. Trimming shortened V by 4 bases and J by 2 bases, and 14 bases separated the two germline ends. Germline V gene lookup returns CDR1 MGHRA and CDR2 YSYEKL. CDR3 region: CASSPLGRANYGYTF. The CDR3 coding sequence is TGCGCCAGCAGCCCACTTGGCAGGGCGAACTATGGCTACACCTTC.

CDR3 sequence: CASSSGTGRRDTQYF. The CDR3 nucleotides read TGTGCCAGCAGCTCGGGGACAGGGCGGCGGGATACGCAGTATTTT. The V call is TRBV13, the J call TRBJ2-3; 9 nucleotides agree with TRBD1. The CDR3 is made up of 15 amino acids. The ends lost 4 bases at V and 6 bases at J; junction bases unmatched: 8. CDR1 and CDR2 (germline): PRHDT, FYEKMQ (reference sequence).

In regard to this clone: An end of the junction does not agree with germline; a read error may underlie this. This chain connects TRBV4-2 to TRBJ1-4, with a possible D match to TRBD1 (6 bases). This CDR3 region has 14 residues. Per germline, CDR1 LGHNA and CDR2 YNFKEQ. The CDR3 loop is CASGQQGQNEKLFF. CDR3 sequence (DNA): TGTGCCAGCGGCCAACAAGGACAGAATGAAAAACTGTTTTTT.

CDR3 nucleotides: TGTGCCAGCAGCTCGGATGGACTTAATGAAAAACTGTTTTTT. Translation: CASSSDGLNEKLFF. The chain carries TRBV5-4 and TRBJ1-4; D ambiguous. Germline V gives CDR1 SGHNT, CDR2 YYREEE (reference sequence). Trimming pared 3 bases from V and 4 bases from J, leaving 10 bases between. The CDR3 sequence is 14 residues long.

V is TRBV19 and J is TRBJ1-4; D is perhaps TRBD1 (5 bases). V was pared by 8 bases and J by 7 bases, with 14 bases between. The CDR3 has 13 amino acids. Germline values: CDR1 LNHDA, CDR2 SQIVND (reference sequence). CDR3 nucleotides: TGTGCCAGTGGAGGAGGGGTTTTTGAAAAACTGTTTTTT. This gives the protein CASGGGVFEKLFF.

This clone was observed a single time. The chain combines TRBV18 with TRBJ2-5; TRBD2 agrees at 7 bases. V lost 6 bases to trimming and J lost 4 bases; unmatched junction nucleotides: 5. The CDR3 totals 13 residues. The germline V gene encodes CDR1 KGHSH and CDR2 LQKENI. CDR3 coding DNA: TGTGCCAGCTCGGCGGGAGATGGAGAGACCCAGTACTTC. Protein product: CASSAGDGETQYF.

V gene TRBV11-2 combines with J gene TRBJ1-6; weak D call: TRBD1 (5 bases). This CDR3 has 14 residues. Trimming removed 5 bases from V and 10 bases from J, with 15 bases in between. Germline lookup yields CDR1 SGHAT and CDR2 FQNNGV. CDR3 in DNA: TGTGCCAGCAGCGCGGGACGCCGTGGGTCACCCCTCCACTTT. Protein product: CASSAGRRGSPLHF. Supplemented by reference TRBV11-2 and TRBJ1-6, the full variable domain reads EAGVAQSPRYKIIEKRQSVAFWCNPISGHATLYWYQQILGQGPKLLIQFQNNGVVDDSQLPKDRFSAERLKGVDSTLKIQPAKLEDSAVYLCASSAGRRGSPLHFGNGTRLTVT.

The rearrangement uses TRBV10-3 and TRBJ1-2; D is undetermined. The V gene lost 4 bases and the J gene lost 3 bases, with 9 bases spanning the gap. The CDR3 runs to 13 residues. Germline values: CDR1 ENHRY, CDR2 SYGVKD. The CDR3 coding sequence is TGTGCCATCAGTGGAGAGGGATACTATGGCTACACCTTC. As protein: CAISGEGYYGYTF.

The CDR3 region is CASSTAMGQAGEQYF. DNA for the CDR3: TGTGCCAGCAGCACCGCCATGGGACAGGCTGGCGAGCAGTACTTC. The chain combines TRBV5-6 with TRBJ2-7; 8 bases agree with TRBD1. Germline CDR1 SGHDT, CDR2 YYEEEE. J was trimmed by 6 bases and V by 4 bases; bases with no gene match: 12. The CDR3 covers 15 residues.

This clone came up a few times. J is TRBJ2-4 and V is TRBV14; perhaps TRBD1 as D (5 bases). The germline CDR1 and CDR2 sequences are SGHDN and FVKESK. The CDR3 spans 13 residues. The V end was cut by 1 base, the J end by 12 bases, with 13 bases between. The CDR3 loop is CASSQGTPENQYF. The CDR3 DNA is TGTGCCAGCAGCCAAGGGACACCGGAAAATCAGTACTTC.

The CDR3 DNA follows: TGTGCCAGCACTAACGCACAGGGGGACTATGGCTACACCTTC. Its translation is CASTNAQGDYGYTF. This sequence joins TRBV6-5 and TRBJ1-2; 8 bases agree with TRBD1. CDR1 MNHEY and CDR2 SVGAGI come from the germline V gene. V was clipped by 7 bases and J by 3 bases; unmatched bases: 7. This CDR3 has 14 amino acids.

This clone was picked up a small number of times. This sequence joins TRBV15 and TRBJ2-3; 14 bases match TRBD2. The germline gives CDR1 LNHNV, CDR2 YYDKDF (reference sequence). V trimming: 3 bases; J trimming: 4 bases; junction bases outside the gene matches: 15. The CDR3 has 20 residues. CDR3 in amino acids: CATSRRTSGGYRLASDTQYF. The CDR3 DNA is TGTGCCACCAGCAGGAGGACTAGCGGGGGGTACCGCTTGGCGTCAGATACGCAGTATTTT.